This T cell receptor (beta chain) was documented in a study of T cells in Graves' hyperthyroidism and ophthalmopathy. The CDR3 is 14 residues long. The V end was cut by 2 bases, the J end by 7 bases, with 11 bases between. The germline gives CDR1 SNHLY, CDR2 FYNNEI. Study results and caveats: From stable hyperthyroidism, ophthalmopathy was separated by a 13 V-J model. Blood held most thyroid clonotypes expanded above 0.001 frequency.

This clonotype was found many times. Antigen specificity is unknown. The investigators amplified TCR beta CDR3 regions from RNA transcripts. Primed by the HTBI set, a first-round RT-PCR was run on the TCR CDR3. TCRdb processed the multiplex PCR reads anew with MiXCR; each CDR3 protein has one entry. The sample contains around 700,000 distinct CDR3 sequences, roughly a sixth of which appear only once. Patients aged 18 to 65 with hyperthyroidism were newly diagnosed, with duration under 2 months. Clinical symptoms, serum thyroxine and TRAb, thyroid ultrasound and orbital computed tomography were used for the diagnoses.

This clonotype was obtained from a woman aged 50 to 65 with Graves' hyperthyroidism that later progressed to Graves' ophthalmopathy. Source material: blood. The chain employs TRBV2 and TRBJ2-2; D possibly matches TRBD1 or TRBD2 (6 bases each). The CDR3 reads CASSERGQVGELFF. For the CDR3, the DNA is TGTGCCAGCAGTGAACGGGGGCAGGTCGGGGAGCTGTTTTTT.